This T cell receptor beta chain came from a study of shared T cell receptors in the human thymus. Repertoires were generated with immunoSEQ multiplex PCR, while TCRdb's copy carries only in-frame clones and drops some. Found here are about 660,000 clones, roughly 88% of them singletons; the top ten hold roughly 0.0097%. V trimming: 8 bases; J trimming: 3 bases; junction bases outside the gene matches: 8. The CDR3 extends over 13 amino acids. Germline V CDR1 and CDR2: SQVTM, ANQGSEA. These data were also reused for a study on human thymus T cells. As reported in that work: The people who donated were healthy Finnish babies having corrective surgery for congenital heart defects. Across thymic and blood repertoires, the usage of V and J genes appeared to be biased. Related studies noted strongly shared thymic repertoires across unrelated people.

The source material was thymocytes. The source is a boy in the first two years of life with a congenital heart defect. The chain carries TRBV29-1 and TRBJ2-7, with 9 bases fitting TRBD1. The CDR3 nucleotides are TGCAGCTTTGGGACAGGGACAAGCTACGAGCAGTACTTC. It yields the protein CSFGTGTSYEQYF.